Below are 14 T cell receptor beta chains sequenced from a single sample in a study of blood T cell repertoires in COVID-19. Assay used: immunoSEQ multiplex PCR; TCRdb lists only in-frame clones, some missing. The table shows 130,000 to 150,000 clones, with around 75% occurring only once. Material for sequencing was peripheral blood. The receptor source for this set is a woman in her 70s with COVID-19, enrolled during active disease.

The rearrangement uses TRBV7-2 and TRBJ2-3; 7 bases line up with TRBD2. The CDR3 is made up of 13 amino acids. In germline, CDR1 is SGHTA, CDR2 FQGNSA. J was trimmed by 6 bases and V by 3 bases; bases with no gene match: 3. CDR3 DNA sequence: TGTGCCAGCAGCTTCCAAGCGGGGGATACGCAGTATTTT. Protein sequence: CASSFQAGDTQYF.

The gene calls are TRBV2 and TRBJ1-5; TRBD1 agrees at 11 bases. Unmatched junction bases numbered 2, after V lost 3 bases and J lost 7 bases. Per the germline V gene, CDR1 is SNHLY and CDR2 is FYNNEI. The CDR3 is made up of 14 amino acids. Here the CDR3 reads CASSDGTGGQPQHF. For the CDR3, the DNA is TGTGCCAGCAGTGACGGGACAGGGGGACAGCCCCAGCATTTT. The full variable domain, with the rest looked up from reference TRBV2 and TRBJ1-5, is EPEVTQTPSHQVTQMGQEVILRCVPISNHLYFYWYRQILGQKVEFLVSFYNNEISEKSEIFDDQFSVERPDGSNFTLKIRSTKLEDSAMYFCASSDGTGGQPQHFGDGTRLSIL.

The chain links TRBV10-3 to TRBJ1-1; D is uncertain. CDR1 and CDR2 (germline): ENHRY, SYGVKD. The CDR3 runs to 13 residues. The V end was cut by 0 bases, the J end by 8 bases, with 10 bases between. The CDR3 region has the DNA TGTGCCATCAGTGAGTCCTATCCCAGGGAAGCTTTCTTT. Residues: CAISESYPREAFF.

J is TRBJ1-5 and V is TRBV24-1; D gene uncertain. This CDR3 has 13 amino acids. V shed 9 bases and J shed 0 bases, with 8 bases lying between them. Germline V CDR1 and CDR2: KGHDR, SFDVKD. CDR3 sequence: CATAADSNQPQHF. The CDR3 DNA follows: TGTGCCACCGCCGCGGATAGCAATCAGCCCCAGCATTTT.

The V call is TRBV24-1, the J call TRBJ2-5, with a possible D match to TRBD2 (6 bases). Germline assignment: CDR1 KGHDR and CDR2 SFDVKD. Trimming took off 2 bases at V and 4 bases at J, with 16 bases between the two ends. The CDR3 covers 16 residues. The CDR3 nucleotides read TGTGCCACCAGTGATTCCCTGGCGGCGGGGCGAGAGACCCAGTACTTC. Translated: CATSDSLAAGRETQYF.

This chain uses TRBV2 with TRBJ1-4; 12 bases are shared with TRBD1. CDR1 is SNHLY and CDR2 is FYNNEI in the germline V gene. The V segment lost 6 bases and the J segment 0 bases; nucleotides outside the gene matches: 8. The CDR3 consists of 18 residues. Here the CDR3 reads CASRAGTGGSATNEKLFF. In nucleotides, the CDR3 is TGTGCCAGCAGGGCCGGGACAGGGGGCTCTGCAACTAATGAAAAACTGTTTTTT.

The chain couples TRBV15 to TRBJ1-4; 7 bases line up with TRBD1. V trimming: 0 bases; J trimming: 8 bases; junction bases outside the gene matches: 9. The CDR3 totals 16 residues. CDR1 is LNHNV and CDR2 is YYDKDF in the germline V gene (reference sequence). DNA for the CDR3: TGTGCCACCAGCAGAGATCGGACAGGAGTTGCAGAAAAACTGTTTTTT. It encodes CATSRDRTGVAEKLFF.

The chain couples TRBV19 to TRBJ1-2, with a weak D call TRBD1 (6 bases). Germline lookup yields CDR1 LNHDA and CDR2 SQIVND (reference sequence). This CDR3 has 16 amino acids. V was clipped by 4 bases and J by 1 base, with 16 bases between them. This chain's CDR3 is CASSNGQLQINYGYTF. The CDR3 region has the DNA TGTGCCAGTAGTAACGGACAGCTCCAAATTAACTATGGCTACACCTTC.

This clone has a handful of counts. This rearrangement joins TRBV19 to TRBJ2-1; 8 nucleotides align to TRBD1. The CDR3 is 14 amino acids. Trimming at V came to 5 bases and at J to 5 bases, leaving 5 bases not matched to a gene. CDR1 and CDR2 from the germline V gene are LNHDA and SQIVND (reference sequence). CDR3 amino acids: CASSGGQGDNEQFF. The CDR3 nucleotides read TGTGCCAGTAGTGGTGGACAGGGCGACAATGAGCAGTTCTTC.

This clone is large within its sample. The chain links TRBV7-9 to TRBJ2-1, with 10 bases matching TRBD2. CDR1 is SEHNR and CDR2 is FQNEAQ in the germline V gene (reference sequence). V shed 5 bases, J shed 6 bases, and the junction held 4 bases outside the gene matches. The CDR3 length is 14 residues. CDR3 nucleotide sequence: TGTGCCAGCAGCGGGTCTAGCGGGGGCAATGAGCAGTTCTTC. As protein: CASSGSSGGNEQFF.

The rearrangement links TRBV2 to TRBJ2-1; TRBD1 agrees at 10 bases. V lost 10 bases to trimming and J lost 5 bases; unmatched junction nucleotides: 11. The germline CDR1 and CDR2 sequences are SNHLY and FYNNEI. This CDR3 contains 15 residues. The CDR3 nucleotides read TGTGCCATCATCAACCGGGACAGGGGAAACAATGAGCAGTTCTTC. Its translation: CAIINRDRGNNEQFF.

J is TRBJ1-5 and V is TRBV4-1, with TRBD1 matching 11 bases. Trimming removed 4 bases from V and 6 bases from J; junction bases left unmatched: 11. The CDR3 has 17 amino acids. Germline CDR1 is MGHRA and CDR2 is YSYEKL. The CDR3 coding sequence is TGCGCCAGCAGCCTTCATTGGGGACAGGGGGGATTTCAGCCCCAGCATTTT. It encodes CASSLHWGQGGFQPQHF.

CDR3 in amino acids: CASSGTGGRSPLHF. The CDR3 nucleotides read TGTGCCAGTAGCGGGACAGGGGGCCGTTCACCCCTCCACTTT. The chain employs TRBV19 and TRBJ1-6, with 12 bases that match TRBD1. Trimming took 6 bases from V and 9 from J; bases not matched to a gene: 3. This CDR3 has 14 amino acids. Germline V gene lookup returns CDR1 LNHDA and CDR2 SQIVND (reference sequence).

The chain has TRBV6-1 and TRBJ2-7, with D uncertain. CDR3 length: 14 amino acids. V was cut by 2 bases and J by 3 bases, with 11 bases left in between. CDR1 is MNHNS, CDR2 SASEGT, per germline. DNA of the CDR3: TGTGCCAGCAGTGAAACTGCGGCACTCTACGAGCAGTACTTC. Translation: CASSETAALYEQYF.